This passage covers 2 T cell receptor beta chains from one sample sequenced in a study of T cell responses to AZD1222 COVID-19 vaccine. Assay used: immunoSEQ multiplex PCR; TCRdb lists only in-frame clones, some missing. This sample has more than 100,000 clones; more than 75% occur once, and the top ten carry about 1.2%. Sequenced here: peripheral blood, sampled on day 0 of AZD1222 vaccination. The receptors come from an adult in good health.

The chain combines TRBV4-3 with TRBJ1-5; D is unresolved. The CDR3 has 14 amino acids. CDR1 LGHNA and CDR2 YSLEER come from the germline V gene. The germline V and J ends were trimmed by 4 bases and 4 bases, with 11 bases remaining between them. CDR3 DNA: TGCGCCAGCAGCCGGGATCGCCGAAATCAGCCCCAGCATTTT. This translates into CASSRDRRNQPQHF.

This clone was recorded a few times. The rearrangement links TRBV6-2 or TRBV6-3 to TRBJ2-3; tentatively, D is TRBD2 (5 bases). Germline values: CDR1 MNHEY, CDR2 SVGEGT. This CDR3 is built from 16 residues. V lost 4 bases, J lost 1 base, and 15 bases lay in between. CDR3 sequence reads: CASSFLEGSGTDTQYF. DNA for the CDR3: TGTGCCAGCAGTTTCCTAGAGGGTTCTGGCACAGATACGCAGTATTTT.